What follows is one T cell receptor beta chain and its context. This entry belongs to a study of OX40 agonist ivuxolimab in advanced cancers. Turning to the study itself: All patients had ivuxolimab intravenously every 2 weeks at 0.01 to 10 mg/kg. Partial responses were achieved by three patients, of whom one had hepatocellular carcinoma and two had cutaneous melanoma.

Individuals having autoimmune disease history or systemic immunosuppression were not enrolled. Germline values: CDR1 SGHAT, CDR2 FQNNGV. The ends were cut back, 5 bases at V and 5 bases at J, with 8 bases in the middle. The CDR3 has 12 residues. The data were produced by immunoSEQ multiplex PCR, yet TCRdb's version contains in-frame clones alone and is incomplete. This table holds 65,000 to 95,000 clones, 94% found once. The sequencing used CD4+ or CD8+ T cells sorted from blood, collected in a trial of the OX40 agonist ivuxolimab. This clonotype originated in an adult with an advanced solid tumor such as melanoma, head and neck, liver or kidney cancer. The chain recombines TRBV11-2 with TRBJ2-3; D is undetermined. The CDR3 loop is CASSPAGDTQYF. CDR3 nucleotides: TGTGCCAGCAGCCCCGCCGGAGATACGCAGTATTTT.